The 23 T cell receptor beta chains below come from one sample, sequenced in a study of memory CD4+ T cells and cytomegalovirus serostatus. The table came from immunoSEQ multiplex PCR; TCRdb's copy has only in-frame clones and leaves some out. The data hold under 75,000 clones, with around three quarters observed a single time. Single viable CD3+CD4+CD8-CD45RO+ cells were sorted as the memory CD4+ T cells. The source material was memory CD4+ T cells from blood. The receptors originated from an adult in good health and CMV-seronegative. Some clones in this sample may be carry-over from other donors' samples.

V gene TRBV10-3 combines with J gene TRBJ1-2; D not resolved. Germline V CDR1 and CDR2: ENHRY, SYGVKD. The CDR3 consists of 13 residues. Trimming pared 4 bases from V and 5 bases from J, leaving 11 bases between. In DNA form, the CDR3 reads TGTGCCATCAGTGTTGACACGGTGTATGGCTACACCTTC. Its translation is CAISVDTVYGYTF.

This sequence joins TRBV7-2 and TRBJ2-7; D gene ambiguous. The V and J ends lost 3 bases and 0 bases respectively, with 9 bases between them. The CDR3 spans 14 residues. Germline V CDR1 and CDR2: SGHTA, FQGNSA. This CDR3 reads CASSFRSSSYEQYF. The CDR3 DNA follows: TGTGCCAGCAGCTTCAGGTCGAGCTCCTACGAGCAGTACTTC.

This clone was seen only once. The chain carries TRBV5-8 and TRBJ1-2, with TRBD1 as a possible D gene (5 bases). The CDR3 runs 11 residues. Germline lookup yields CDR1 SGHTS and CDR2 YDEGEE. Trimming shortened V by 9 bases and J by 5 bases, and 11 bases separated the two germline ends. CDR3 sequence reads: CATGRLYGYTF. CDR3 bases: TGTGCCACGGGACGGCTATATGGCTACACCTTC. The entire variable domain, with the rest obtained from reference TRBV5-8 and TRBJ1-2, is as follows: EAGVTQSPTHLIKTRGQQATLRCSPISGHTSVYWYQQALGLGLQFLLWYDEGEERNRGNFPPRFSGRQFPNYSSELNVNALELEDSALYLCATGRLYGYTFGSGTRLTVV.

The CDR3 here is CASSLVWTALTDTQYF. CDR3 in DNA: TGTGCCAGCAGCTTAGTCTGGACAGCTCTCACAGATACGCAGTATTTT. The chain couples TRBV7-2 to TRBJ2-3, with a tentative D call TRBD1 (6 bases). The CDR3 contains 16 residues. The germline V gene has CDR1 SGHTA and CDR2 FQGNSA. V lost 1 base and J 2 bases, leaving 13 bases between the germline ends.

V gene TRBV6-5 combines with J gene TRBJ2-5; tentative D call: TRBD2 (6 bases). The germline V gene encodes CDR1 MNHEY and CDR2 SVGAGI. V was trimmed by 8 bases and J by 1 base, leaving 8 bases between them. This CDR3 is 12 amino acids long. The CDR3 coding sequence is TGTGCCAGCGCGGGGTCCCAAGAGACCCAGTACTTC. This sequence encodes CASAGSQETQYF.

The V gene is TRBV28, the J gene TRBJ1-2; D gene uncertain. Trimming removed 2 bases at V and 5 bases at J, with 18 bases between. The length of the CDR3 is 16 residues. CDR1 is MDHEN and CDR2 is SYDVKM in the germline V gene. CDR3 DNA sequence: TGTGCCAGCAGTTTAAGCGGAAGAACAGCTGCTTATGGCTACACCTTC. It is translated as CASSLSGRTAAYGYTF.

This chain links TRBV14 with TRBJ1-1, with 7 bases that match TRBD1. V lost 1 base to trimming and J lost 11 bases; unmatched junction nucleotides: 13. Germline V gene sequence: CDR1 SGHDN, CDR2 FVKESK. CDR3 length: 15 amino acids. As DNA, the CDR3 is TGTGCCAGCAGCCAAGGACAGGGCGCCGGGATTCCGGCTTTCTTT. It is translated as CASSQGQGAGIPAFF. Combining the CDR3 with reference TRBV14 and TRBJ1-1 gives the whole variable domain EAGVTQFPSHSVIEKGQTVTLRCDPISGHDNLYWYRRVMGKEIKFLLHFVKESKQDESGMPNNRFLAERTGGTYSTLKVQPAELEDSGVYFCASSQGQGAGIPAFFGQGTRLTVV.

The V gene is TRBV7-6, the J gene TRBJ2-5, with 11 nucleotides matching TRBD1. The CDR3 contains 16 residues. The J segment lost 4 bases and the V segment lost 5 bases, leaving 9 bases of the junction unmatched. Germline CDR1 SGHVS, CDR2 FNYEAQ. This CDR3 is CASSNTAGTGGETQYF. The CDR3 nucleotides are TGTGCCAGCAGCAACACCGCCGGGACAGGGGGAGAGACCCAGTACTTC.

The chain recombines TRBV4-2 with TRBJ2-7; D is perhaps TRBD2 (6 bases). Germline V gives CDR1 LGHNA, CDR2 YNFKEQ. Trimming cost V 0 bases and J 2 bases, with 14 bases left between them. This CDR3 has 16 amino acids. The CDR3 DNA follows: TGTGCCAGCAGCCAAGACGGAACTAGCCTTCCCTACGAGCAGTACTTC. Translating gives CASSQDGTSLPYEQYF.

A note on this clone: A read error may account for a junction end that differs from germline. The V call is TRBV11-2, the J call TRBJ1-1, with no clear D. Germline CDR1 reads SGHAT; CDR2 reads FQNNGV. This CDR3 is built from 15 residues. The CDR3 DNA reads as TGCGCCAGCAGCCAAGAAGGCTCTACGGGCACTGAAGCTTTCTTT. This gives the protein CASSQEGSTGTEAFF. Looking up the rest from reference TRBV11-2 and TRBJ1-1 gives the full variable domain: EAGVAQSPRYKIIEKRQSVAFWCNPISGHATLYWYQQILGQGPKLLIQFQNNGVVDDSQLPKDRFSAERLKGVDSTLKIQPAKLEDSAVYLCASSQEGSTGTEAFFGQGTRLTVV.

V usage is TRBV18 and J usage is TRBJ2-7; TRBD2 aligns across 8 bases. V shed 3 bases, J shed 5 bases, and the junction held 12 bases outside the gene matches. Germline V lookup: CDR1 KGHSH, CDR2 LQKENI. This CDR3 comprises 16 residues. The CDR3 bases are TGTGCCAGCTCACCGCGAGCGGGGGACCTGAGGAACGAGCAGTACTTC. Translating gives CASSPRAGDLRNEQYF.

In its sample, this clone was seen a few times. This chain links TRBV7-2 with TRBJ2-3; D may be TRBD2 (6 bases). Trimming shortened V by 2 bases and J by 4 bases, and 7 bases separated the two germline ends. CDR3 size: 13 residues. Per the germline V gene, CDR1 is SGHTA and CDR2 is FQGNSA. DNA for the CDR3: TGTGCCAGCAGCTTATGGGGGGCAGATACGCAGTATTTT. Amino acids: CASSLWGADTQYF.

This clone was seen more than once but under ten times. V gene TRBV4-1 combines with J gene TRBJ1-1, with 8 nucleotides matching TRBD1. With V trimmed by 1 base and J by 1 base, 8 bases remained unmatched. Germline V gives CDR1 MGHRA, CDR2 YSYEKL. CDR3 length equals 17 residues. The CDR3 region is CASSQVVRGRRNTEAFF. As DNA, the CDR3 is TGCGCCAGCAGCCAAGTGGTCAGGGGGCGCAGGAACACTGAAGCTTTCTTT.

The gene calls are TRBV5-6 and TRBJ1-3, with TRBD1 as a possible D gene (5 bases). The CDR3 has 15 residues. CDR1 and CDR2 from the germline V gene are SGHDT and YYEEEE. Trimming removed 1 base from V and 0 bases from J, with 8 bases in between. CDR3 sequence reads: CASSLFGTSGNTIYF. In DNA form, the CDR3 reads TGTGCCAGCAGCTTGTTTGGGACCTCTGGAAACACCATATATTTT.

CDR3 nucleotide sequence: TGTGCCAGCAGCCATACCGGGACAGGGGGCCGCGAGCAGTTCTTC. Amino acid sequence: CASSHTGTGGREQFF. The rearrangement links TRBV7-9 to TRBJ2-1, with 12 bases that match TRBD1. Trimming removed 5 bases from V and 10 bases from J; junction bases left unmatched: 9. The CDR3 sequence is 15 residues long. CDR1 and CDR2 (germline): SEHNR, FQNEAQ (reference sequence).

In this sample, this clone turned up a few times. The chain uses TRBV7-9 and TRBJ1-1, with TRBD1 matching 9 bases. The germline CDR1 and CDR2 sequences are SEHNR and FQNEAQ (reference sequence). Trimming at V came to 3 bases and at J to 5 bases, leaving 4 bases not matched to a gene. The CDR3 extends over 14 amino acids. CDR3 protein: CASSFRDRETEAFF. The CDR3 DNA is TGTGCCAGCAGCTTCCGGGACAGGGAAACTGAAGCTTTCTTT.

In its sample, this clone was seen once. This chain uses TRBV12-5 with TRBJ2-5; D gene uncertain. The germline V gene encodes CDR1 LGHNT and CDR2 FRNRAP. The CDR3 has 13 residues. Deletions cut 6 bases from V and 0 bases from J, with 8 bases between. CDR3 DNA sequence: TGTGCTAGTGGGAACCGTAACCAAGAGACCCAGTACTTC. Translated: CASGNRNQETQYF.

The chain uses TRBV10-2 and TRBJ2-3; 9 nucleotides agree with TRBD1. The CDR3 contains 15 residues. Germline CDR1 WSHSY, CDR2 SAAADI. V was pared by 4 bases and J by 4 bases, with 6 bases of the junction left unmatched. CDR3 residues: CASSAGTGSPDTQYF. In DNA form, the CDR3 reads TGCGCCAGCAGTGCCGGGACAGGGTCCCCAGATACGCAGTATTTT.

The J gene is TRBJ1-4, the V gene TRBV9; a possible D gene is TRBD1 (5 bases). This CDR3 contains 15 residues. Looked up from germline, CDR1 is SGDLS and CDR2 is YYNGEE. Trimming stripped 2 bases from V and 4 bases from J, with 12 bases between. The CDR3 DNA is TGTGCCAGCAGCGTTACCGGGACCGTTAATGAAAAACTGTTTTTT. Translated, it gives CASSVTGTVNEKLFF. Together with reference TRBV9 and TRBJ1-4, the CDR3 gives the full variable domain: DSGVTQTPKHLITATGQRVTLRCSPRSGDLSVYWYQQSLDQGLQFLIQYYNGEERAKGNILERFSAQQFPDLHSELNLSSLELGDSALYFCASSVTGTVNEKLFFGSGTQLSVL.

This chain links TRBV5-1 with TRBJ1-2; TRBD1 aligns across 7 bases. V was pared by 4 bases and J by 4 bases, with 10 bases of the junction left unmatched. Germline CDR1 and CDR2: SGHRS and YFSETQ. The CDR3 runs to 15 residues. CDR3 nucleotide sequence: TGCGCCAGCAGCCCGAGACAGGGCGGATTCTATGGCTACACCTTC. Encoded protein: CASSPRQGGFYGYTF.

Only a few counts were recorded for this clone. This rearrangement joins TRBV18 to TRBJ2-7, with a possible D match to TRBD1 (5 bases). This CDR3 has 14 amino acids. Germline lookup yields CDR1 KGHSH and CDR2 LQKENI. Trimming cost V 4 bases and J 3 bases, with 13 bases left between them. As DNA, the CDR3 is TGTGCCAGCTCACAAACGGCGGACATCTACGAGCAGTACTTC. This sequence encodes CASSQTADIYEQYF.

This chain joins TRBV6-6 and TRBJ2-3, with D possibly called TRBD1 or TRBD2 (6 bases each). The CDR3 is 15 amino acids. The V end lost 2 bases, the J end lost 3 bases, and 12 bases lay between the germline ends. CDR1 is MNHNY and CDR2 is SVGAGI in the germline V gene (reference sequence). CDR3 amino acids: CASSYRGALTDTQYF. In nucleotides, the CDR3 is TGTGCCAGCAGTTACAGGGGGGCTTTGACAGATACGCAGTATTTT.

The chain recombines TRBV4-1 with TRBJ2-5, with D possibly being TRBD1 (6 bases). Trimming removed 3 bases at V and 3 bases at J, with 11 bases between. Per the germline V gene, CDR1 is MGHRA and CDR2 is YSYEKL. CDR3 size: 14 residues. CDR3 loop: CASSHPDRKETQYF. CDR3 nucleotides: TGCGCCAGCAGCCACCCGGACAGAAAAGAGACCCAGTACTTC.